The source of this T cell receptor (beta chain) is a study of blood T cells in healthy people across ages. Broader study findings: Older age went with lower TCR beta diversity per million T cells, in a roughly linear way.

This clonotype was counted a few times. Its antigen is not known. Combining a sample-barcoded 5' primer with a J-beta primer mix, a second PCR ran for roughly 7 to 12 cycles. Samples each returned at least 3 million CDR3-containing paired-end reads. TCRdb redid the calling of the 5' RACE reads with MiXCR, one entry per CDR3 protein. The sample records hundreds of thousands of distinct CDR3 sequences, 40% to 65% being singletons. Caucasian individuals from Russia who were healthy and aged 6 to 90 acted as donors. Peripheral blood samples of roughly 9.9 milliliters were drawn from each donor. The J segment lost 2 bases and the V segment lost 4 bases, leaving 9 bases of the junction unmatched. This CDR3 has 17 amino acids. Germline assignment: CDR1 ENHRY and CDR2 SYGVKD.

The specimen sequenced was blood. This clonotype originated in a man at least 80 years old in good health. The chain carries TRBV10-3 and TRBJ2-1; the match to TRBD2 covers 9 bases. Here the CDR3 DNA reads TGTGCCATCAGTGCCCCTTTGGCGGGAGGGCCCTACAATGAGCAGTTCTTC. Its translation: CAISAPLAGGPYNEQFF.